The sequence of this TCR beta chain was determined in a study of technical replicates of blood from a handful of donors. CDR3 length: 15 amino acids. CDR1 is GTSNPN and CDR2 is SVGIG in the germline V gene (reference sequence). The V and J ends lost 0 bases and 7 bases, in that order; junction bases with no gene match: 10. The protocol was immunoSEQ multiplex PCR, while the TCRdb copy is restricted to in-frame clones and leaves out a portion. The repertoire holds 50,000 or so clones, with around 90% as singletons. The rearrangement joins TRBV30 to TRBJ1-2, with TRBD1 identical over 8 bases. Sequenced sample: PBMCs. This TCR came from a human donor in good health. Some clones in this sample may be carry-over from other donors' samples. This chain's CDR3 is CAWSVLTGGIGGYTF. The DNA of the CDR3 is TGTGCCTGGAGTGTACTAACAGGGGGGATTGGTGGCTACACCTTC.